These T cell receptor beta chains were read from a single sample in a study of sequential checkpoint blockade in melanoma. The protocol was immunoSEQ multiplex PCR, while the TCRdb copy is restricted to in-frame clones and leaves out a portion. The data show several thousand clones, about 80% seen once. Here the sequenced sample was CD8+ T cells sorted from blood (inferred from file names), taken from a patient given nivolumab and ipilimumab in sequence. Receptors were obtained from a human donor with melanoma. CDR3s include the opening cysteine and the closing phenylalanine or tryptophan. Each record gives: D gene, V gene, clone size, J gene, CDR3 protein, CDR3 DNA. D genes are given only for firm matches. Some rows mark clone size as missing; the rest say once, few, many or name a class of expanded clone.

D: .
V: TRBV5-6
size: .
J: TRBJ2-7
CDR3: CASRRTGYSYEQYF
DNA: TGTGCCAGCAGAAGGACGGGATACTCCTACGAGCAGTACTTC

D: .
V: TRBV7-9
size: .
J: TRBJ1-3
CDR3: CASSSLWSSGNTIYF
DNA: TGTGCCAGCAGCTCCCTTTGGAGCTCTGGAAACACCATATATTTT

D: .
V: TRBV9
size: .
J: TRBJ2-2
CDR3: CASSVYNTGELFF
DNA: TGTGCCAGCAGCGTGTATAACACCGGGGAGCTGTTTTTT

D: .
V: TRBV15
size: few
J: TRBJ1-4
CDR3: CATKQSRNEKLFF
DNA: TGTGCCACCAAACAATCCAGGAATGAAAAACTGTTTTTT

D: TRBD1
V: TRBV25-1
size: .
J: TRBJ2-7
CDR3: CASSPPRTGTYEQYF
DNA: TGTGCCAGCAGTCCCCCGAGGACAGGGACCTACGAGCAGTACTTC

D: .
V: TRBV29-1
size: once
J: TRBJ1-1
CDR3: CSVEKTGGAFF
DNA: TGCAGCGTTGAGAAGACAGGTGGAGCTTTCTTT

D: TRBD1
V: TRBV10-3
size: .
J: TRBJ1-1
CDR3: CAISEFPQTGGQGAFF
DNA: TGTGCCATCAGCGAGTTTCCGCAAACTGGCGGACAGGGGGCTTTCTTT

D: TRBD1
V: TRBV12-5
size: .
J: TRBJ1-5
CDR3: CASGFYQGEVRPLDINQPQHF
DNA: TGTGCTAGTGGGTTCTATCAGGGGGAAGTCCGCCCCTTAGATATCAATCAGCCCCAGCATTTT

D: TRBD1
V: TRBV5-4
size: .
J: TRBJ1-2
CDR3: CASSLGGTVYGYTF
DNA: TGTGCCAGCAGCTTGGGGGGGACAGTATATGGCTACACCTTC

D: TRBD1
V: TRBV14
size: once
J: TRBJ2-5
CDR3: CASSQTKTGTGVPETQYF
DNA: TGTGCCAGCAGCCAAACAAAAACCGGGACAGGGGTTCCAGAGACCCAGTACTTC

D: .
V: TRBV5-1
size: .
J: TRBJ1-1
CDR3: CASSLYSGSTEAFF
DNA: TGCGCCAGCAGCTTGTATTCAGGTAGCACTGAAGCTTTCTTT

D: TRBD2
V: TRBV5-3
size: .
J: TRBJ2-2
CDR3: CARSLDRGLEDTGELFF
DNA: TGTGCCAGAAGCTTGGATCGAGGACTAGAGGACACCGGGGAGCTGTTTTTT

D: .
V: TRBV12-5
size: .
J: TRBJ1-4
CDR3: CASGFSATRLANEKLFF
DNA: TGTGCTAGTGGTTTTTCTGCCACCAGGTTAGCGAATGAAAAACTGTTTTTT

D: TRBD1
V: TRBV27
size: .
J: TRBJ2-7
CDR3: CASSLSGTGYEQYF
DNA: TGTGCCAGCAGTTTATCAGGGACAGGCTACGAGCAGTACTTC

D: .
V: TRBV7-9
size: .
J: TRBJ2-4
CDR3: CASSLVDTAWQNIQYF
DNA: TGTGCCAGCAGCTTAGTGGACACCGCATGGCAAAACATTCAGTACTTC

D: TRBD1
V: TRBV7-9
size: .
J: TRBJ1-1
CDR3: CASSLIAWDRRNTEAFF
DNA: TGTGCCAGCAGCTTAATCGCCTGGGACAGGAGAAACACTGAAGCTTTCTTT

D: .
V: TRBV27
size: once
J: TRBJ1-2
CDR3: CASSFQGQVYGYTF
DNA: TGTGCCAGCAGTTTCCAGGGGCAGGTCTATGGCTACACCTTC

D: TRBD1
V: TRBV6-5
size: .
J: TRBJ1-3
CDR3: CASSPRQGANTIYF
DNA: TGTGCCAGCAGTCCAAGACAGGGGGCAAACACCATATATTTT

D: TRBD1
V: TRBV29-1
size: .
J: TRBJ1-2
CDR3: CSVEDRGWVSDGYTF
DNA: TGCAGCGTTGAGGACAGGGGGTGGGTTTCGGATGGCTACACCTTC

D: .
V: TRBV7-9
size: .
J: TRBJ1-4
CDR3: CASSATATGELFF
DNA: TGTGCCAGCAGCGCGACAGCCACTGGGGAACTGTTTTTT

D: TRBD1
V: TRBV5-4
size: .
J: TRBJ2-5
CDR3: CASSRTPTGMETQYF
DNA: TGTGCCAGCAGCCGCACCCCGACAGGGATGGAGACCCAGTACTTC

D: TRBD1
V: TRBV15
size: .
J: TRBJ1-2
CDR3: CATSRKPGQGIYGYTF
DNA: TGTGCCACCAGCAGAAAACCCGGACAGGGGATTTATGGCTACACCTTC

D: .
V: TRBV2
size: few
J: TRBJ2-7
CDR3: CASSDPGLSGEQYF
DNA: TGTGCCAGCAGTGACCCGGGACTCTCCGGGGAGCAGTACTTC

D: TRBD2
V: TRBV5-1
size: .
J: TRBJ2-3
CDR3: CASSLRLAQRDTQYF
DNA: TGCGCCAGCAGCCTGAGACTAGCCCAACGGGATACGCAGTATTTT

D: TRBD1
V: TRBV9
size: .
J: TRBJ1-1
CDR3: CASSPQDRGINTEAFF
DNA: TGTGCCAGCAGCCCTCAGGACAGGGGGATAAACACTGAAGCTTTCTTT

D: TRBD1
V: TRBV9
size: .
J: TRBJ2-1
CDR3: CASSARDRGQWDEQFF
DNA: TGTGCCAGCAGCGCCCGGGACAGGGGGCAATGGGATGAGCAGTTCTTC

D: .
V: TRBV27
size: .
J: TRBJ2-1
CDR3: CASSLRGPGEEQFF
DNA: TGTGCCAGCAGTTTAAGGGGCCCTGGGGAAGAGCAGTTCTTC

D: .
V: TRBV5-1
size: .
J: TRBJ2-5
CDR3: CASSPGGDQETQYF
DNA: TGCGCCAGCAGCCCGGGGGGCGACCAAGAGACCCAGTACTTC

D: TRBD2
V: TRBV9
size: .
J: TRBJ2-1
CDR3: CASSVGLAGGRESYNEQFF
DNA: TGTGCCAGCAGCGTAGGACTAGCGGGGGGCCGAGAATCCTACAATGAGCAGTTCTTC

D: TRBD1
V: TRBV9
size: .
J: TRBJ1-1
CDR3: CASRPGGPWETEAFF
DNA: TGTGCCAGCCGCCCAGGGGGACCCTGGGAAACTGAAGCTTTCTTT

D: TRBD1
V: TRBV12-5
size: .
J: TRBJ1-1
CDR3: CASGRTGTSEAFF
DNA: TGTGCTAGTGGGCGGACAGGGACATCTGAAGCTTTCTTT

D: .
V: TRBV2
size: .
J: TRBJ2-7
CDR3: CASRTRQGFYEQYF
DNA: TGTGCCAGCAGGACCCGGCAGGGATTCTACGAGCAGTACTTC

D: .
V: TRBV5-5
size: once
J: TRBJ2-2
CDR3: CASTYENTGELFF
DNA: TGTGCCAGCACCTACGAGAACACCGGGGAGCTGTTTTTT

D: .
V: TRBV27
size: few
J: TRBJ2-5
CDR3: CASSLTVRGETQYF
DNA: TGTGCCAGCAGTTTGACTGTCAGGGGAGAGACCCAGTACTTC

D: .
V: TRBV28
size: few
J: TRBJ2-4
CDR3: CASSFSGQLAKNIQYF
DNA: TGTGCCAGCAGTTTTAGCGGACAACTAGCCAAAAACATTCAGTACTTC

D: TRBD1
V: TRBV6-1
size: .
J: TRBJ2-7
CDR3: CASSESWTGSHEQYF
DNA: TGTGCCAGCAGTGAAAGTTGGACAGGGTCCCACGAGCAGTACTTC

D: .
V: TRBV6-6
size: .
J: TRBJ1-5
CDR3: CASSYSENQPQHF
DNA: TGTGCCAGCAGTTACTCGGAGAATCAGCCCCAGCATTTT

D: .
V: TRBV7-9
size: .
J: TRBJ1-1
CDR3: CASSSGHPLNTEAFF
DNA: TGTGCCAGCAGCTCGGGACACCCTTTGAACACTGAAGCTTTCTTT

D: .
V: TRBV10-3
size: .
J: TRBJ2-1
CDR3: CAISEVSGNEQFF
DNA: TGTGCCATCAGTGAGGTATCGGGGAATGAGCAGTTCTTC

D: TRBD2
V: TRBV29-1
size: .
J: TRBJ2-7
CDR3: CSVEGPSGREYEQYF
DNA: TGCAGCGTTGAGGGGCCTAGCGGGAGGGAGTACGAGCAGTACTTC

D: .
V: TRBV7-8
size: .
J: TRBJ2-2
CDR3: CASSHHTGTNTGELFF
DNA: TGTGCCAGCAGCCATCACACAGGGACGAACACCGGGGAGCTGTTTTTT

D: TRBD2
V: TRBV19
size: .
J: TRBJ2-2
CDR3: CASSKTSGSSGELFF
DNA: TGTGCCAGTAGTAAAACTAGCGGGAGTTCCGGGGAGCTGTTTTTT

D: .
V: TRBV7-8
size: .
J: TRBJ1-6
CDR3: CASSLTGSNSPLHF
DNA: TGTGCCAGCAGCTTAACGGGGTCAAATTCACCCCTCCACTTT

D: .
V: TRBV4-2
size: .
J: TRBJ2-7
CDR3: CASSLSYEQYF
DNA: TGTGCCAGCAGCTTATCCTACGAGCAGTACTTC

D: TRBD2
V: TRBV29-1
size: .
J: TRBJ2-7
CDR3: CSAVGTSGRDEQYF
DNA: TGCAGCGCAGTCGGGACTAGCGGGAGGGACGAGCAGTACTTC

D: .
V: TRBV27
size: .
J: TRBJ2-3
CDR3: CASSGQVNTDTQYF
DNA: TGTGCCAGCAGTGGGCAGGTCAACACAGATACGCAGTATTTT

D: TRBD2
V: TRBV7-6
size: .
J: TRBJ2-3
CDR3: CASSPILSGGTDTQYF
DNA: TGTGCCAGCAGCCCAATCCTTAGCGGGGGAACAGATACGCAGTATTTT

D: TRBD1
V: TRBV2
size: large
J: TRBJ2-7
CDR3: CASSHRGFSSYEQYF
DNA: TGTGCCAGCAGTCACAGGGGATTCTCGTCCTACGAGCAGTACTTC

D: .
V: TRBV2
size: .
J: TRBJ2-5
CDR3: CASSEALAGALHQETQYF
DNA: TGTGCCAGCAGTGAAGCGCTGGCGGGGGCTCTACATCAAGAGACCCAGTACTTC

D: TRBD1
V: TRBV13
size: .
J: TRBJ2-3
CDR3: CASSSRTGWADTQYF
DNA: TGTGCCAGCAGCTCTAGGACAGGGTGGGCAGATACGCAGTATTTT

D: .
V: TRBV15
size: .
J: TRBJ2-7
CDR3: CATGPSDPSEQYF
DNA: TGTGCCACCGGTCCTAGCGATCCGAGCGAGCAGTACTTC

D: TRBD1
V: TRBV9
size: few
J: TRBJ1-6
CDR3: CASSKYDRGYNSPLHF
DNA: TGTGCCAGCAGCAAATATGACAGGGGGTATAATTCACCCCTCCACTTT

D: TRBD2
V: TRBV7-8
size: .
J: TRBJ2-1
CDR3: CASSLGASGGPRYNEQFF
DNA: TGTGCCAGCAGCTTAGGGGCTAGCGGGGGGCCTAGGTACAATGAGCAGTTCTTC

D: .
V: TRBV4-1
size: .
J: TRBJ2-5
CDR3: CASSQEAWTPQETQYF
DNA: TGCGCCAGCAGCCAAGAAGCTTGGACACCTCAAGAGACCCAGTACTTC